The clone carrying this TCR beta chain was observed at least ten times. Its antigen remains unknown. The sample belongs to a study of blood T cells in healthy people across ages. Overall study findings and caveats: Significant beta diversity loss was already apparent by age approximately 38, declining roughly linearly. Higher diversity, along with more naive CD4+ cells, distinguished long-lived donors from aged donors.

A second PCR, run for about 7 to 11 cycles, used a sample-barcoded 5' primer plus a J-beta primer mix. Every sample returned 2.5 million or more CDR3-containing paired-end reads. TCRdb recomputed calls from the 5' RACE reads with MiXCR, one row per CDR3 protein. The table shows about 1.6 million distinct CDR3 sequences, with roughly 32% occurring only once. Germline values: CDR1 SGDLS, CDR2 YYNGEE. The CDR3 has 14 residues. V lost 0 bases and J lost 4; bases outside the gene matches: 0. Caucasian individuals from Russia who were healthy and aged about 6 to 95 acted as donors. The specimen was blood. The receptor was isolated from a woman aged 25-40 years in good health. The chain employs TRBV9 and TRBJ2-3; 9 nucleotides line up with TRBD2. This chain's CDR3 is CASSVASGADTQYF. The CDR3 DNA is TGTGCCAGCAGCGTAGCTAGCGGGGCAGATACGCAGTATTTT.